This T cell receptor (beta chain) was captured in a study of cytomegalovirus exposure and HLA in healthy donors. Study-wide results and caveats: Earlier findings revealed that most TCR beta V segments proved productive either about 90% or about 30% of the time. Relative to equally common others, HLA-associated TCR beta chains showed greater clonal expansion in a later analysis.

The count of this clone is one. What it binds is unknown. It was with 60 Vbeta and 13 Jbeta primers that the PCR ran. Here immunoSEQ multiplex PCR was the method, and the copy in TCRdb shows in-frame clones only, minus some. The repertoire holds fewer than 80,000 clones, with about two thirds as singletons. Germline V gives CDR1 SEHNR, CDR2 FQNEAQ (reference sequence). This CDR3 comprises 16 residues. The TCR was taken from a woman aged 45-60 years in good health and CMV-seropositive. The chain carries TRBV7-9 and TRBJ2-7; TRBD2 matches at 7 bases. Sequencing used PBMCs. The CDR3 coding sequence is TGTTCCAGCAGCTTAGCTCCGCGGGGGAGAATCTACGAGCAGTACGTC. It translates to CSSSLAPRGRIYEQYV.